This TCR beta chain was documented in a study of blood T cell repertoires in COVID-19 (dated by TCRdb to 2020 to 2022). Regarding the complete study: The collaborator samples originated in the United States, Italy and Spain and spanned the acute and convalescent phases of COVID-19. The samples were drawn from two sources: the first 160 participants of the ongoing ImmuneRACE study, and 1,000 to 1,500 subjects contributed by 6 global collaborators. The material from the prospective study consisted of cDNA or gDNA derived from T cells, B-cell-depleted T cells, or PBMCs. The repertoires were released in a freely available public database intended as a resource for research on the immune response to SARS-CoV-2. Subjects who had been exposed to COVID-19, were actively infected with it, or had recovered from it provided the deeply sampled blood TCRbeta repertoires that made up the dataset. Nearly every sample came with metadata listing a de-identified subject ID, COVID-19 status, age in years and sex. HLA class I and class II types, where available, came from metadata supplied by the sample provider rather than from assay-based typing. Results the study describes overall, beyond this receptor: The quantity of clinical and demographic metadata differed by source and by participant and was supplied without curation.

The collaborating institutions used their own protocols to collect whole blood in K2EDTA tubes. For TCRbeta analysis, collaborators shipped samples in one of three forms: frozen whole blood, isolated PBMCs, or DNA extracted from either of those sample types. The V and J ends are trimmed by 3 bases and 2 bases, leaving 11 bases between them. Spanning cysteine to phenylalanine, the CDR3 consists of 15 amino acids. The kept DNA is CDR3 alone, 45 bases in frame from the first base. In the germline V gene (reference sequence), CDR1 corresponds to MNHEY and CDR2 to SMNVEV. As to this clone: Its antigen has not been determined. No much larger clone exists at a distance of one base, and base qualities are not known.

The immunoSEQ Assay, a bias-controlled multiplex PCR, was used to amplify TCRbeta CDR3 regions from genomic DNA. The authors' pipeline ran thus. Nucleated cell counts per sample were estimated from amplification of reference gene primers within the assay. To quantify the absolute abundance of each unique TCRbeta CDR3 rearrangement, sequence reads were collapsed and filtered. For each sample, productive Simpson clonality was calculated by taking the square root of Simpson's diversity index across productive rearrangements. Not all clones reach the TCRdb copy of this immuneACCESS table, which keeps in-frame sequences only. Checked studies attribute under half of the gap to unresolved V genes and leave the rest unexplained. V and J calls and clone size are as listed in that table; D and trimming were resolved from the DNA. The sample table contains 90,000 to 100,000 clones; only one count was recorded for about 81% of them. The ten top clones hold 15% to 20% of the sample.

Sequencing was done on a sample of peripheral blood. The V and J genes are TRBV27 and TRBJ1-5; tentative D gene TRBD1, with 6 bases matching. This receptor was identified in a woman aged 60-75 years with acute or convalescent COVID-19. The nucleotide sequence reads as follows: TGTGCCAGCAGTTTTAGGCCAGGGGGCAATCAGCCCCAGCATTTT. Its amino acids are CASSFRPGGNQPQHF.